These 10 T cell receptor beta chains were all obtained from the same sample, sequenced in a study of vaccination and CD4 T cells after COVID-19. Treatment specified: roughly 10-day PBMC culture with coronavirus spike peptide pools or control peptides (ViraFEST assay). The unexposed donor provided CD4+ T cells, which were taken before the COVID-19 pandemic (2011-2018). The antigens of these receptors remain unknown. The Oncomine TCR Beta short-read assay was applied to DNA of cultured CD4+ T cells. TCRdb re-called the PCR reads with MiXCR, one entry per CDR3 protein. The repertoire holds 5,000 to 6,000 distinct CDR3 sequences, with around 37% as singletons. Sequencing input: CD4+ T cells from blood, cultured in vitro. The receptors derive from a human donor in good health.

The rearrangement uses TRBV7-9 and TRBJ1-2; D ambiguous. CDR3 size: 16 residues. V lost 2 bases and J lost 2, with 15 bases in between. Germline values: CDR1 SEHNR, CDR2 FQNEAQ (reference sequence). In DNA form, the CDR3 reads TGTGCCAGCAGCTTACTCTGGGAGAGTGGAAACTATGGCTACACCTTC. Translated, it gives CASSLLWESGNYGYTF.

The V call is TRBV6-1, the J call TRBJ1-5, with D unclear. Germline CDR1 is MNHNS and CDR2 is SASEGT. This CDR3 has 13 amino acids. V shed 5 bases and J shed 7 bases, with 12 bases lying between them. CDR3 coding DNA: TGTGCCAGCAGTAAAGGCGAAGCCCAGCCCCAGCATTTT. This gives the protein CASSKGEAQPQHF.

The chain couples TRBV5-1 to TRBJ1-2; no clear D. V was shortened by 4 bases and J by 7 bases, with 20 bases between the two germline ends. The CDR3 covers 15 residues. Germline CDR1 is SGHRS and CDR2 is YFSETQ. The CDR3 protein is CASSPSPDRLGGYTF. In DNA, the CDR3 is TGCGCCAGCAGCCCCTCCCCGGACCGCCTAGGTGGCTACACCTTC.

J is TRBJ2-7 and V is TRBV6-1; 11 bases are shared with TRBD1. The CDR3 contains 16 residues. Germline lookup yields CDR1 MNHNS and CDR2 SASEGT. V was pared by 10 bases and J by 7 bases, with 18 bases of the junction left unmatched. CDR3 amino acids: CAIQGQGAPRGWEQYF. The CDR3 DNA sequence: TGTGCCATCCAAGGACAGGGGGCTCCACGGGGGTGGGAGCAGTACTTC.

J is TRBJ2-1 and V is TRBV20-1; D gene ambiguous. The CDR3 covers 16 residues. The V gene's germline CDR1 is DFQATT and CDR2 SNEGSKA (reference sequence). V was trimmed by 3 bases and J by 0 bases, leaving 15 bases between them. The DNA of the CDR3 is TGCAGTGCTAGCGGGTCCAGGAGAAACTCCTACAATGAGCAGTTCTTC. It specifies CSASGSRRNSYNEQFF.

The chain has TRBV2 and TRBJ2-2, with TRBD1 as a possible D gene (6 bases). The germline V gene encodes CDR1 SNHLY and CDR2 FYNNEI. The CDR3 is 13 residues long. Trimming left V 6 bases short and J 3 bases short, with 8 bases between. The CDR3 coding sequence is TGTGCCAGCAGACAGGGATACACCGGGGAGCTGTTTTTT. Its translation is CASRQGYTGELFF.

The gene calls are TRBV7-6 and TRBJ2-5; weak D call: TRBD2 (6 bases). Trimming pared 5 bases from V and 5 bases from J, leaving 18 bases between. This CDR3 comprises 15 residues. Germline CDR1 is SGHVS and CDR2 is FNYEAQ. CDR3 in amino acids: CASSRWDSPAETQYF. The CDR3 DNA sequence: TGTGCCAGCAGCCGCTGGGACTCCCCGGCGGAGACCCAGTACTTC.

This clonotype showed up just a few times. The CDR3 loop reads CASSDDRGDNSPLHF. In nucleotides, the CDR3 is TGTGCCAGCAGTGACGATCGAGGGGACAATTCACCCCTCCACTTT. This chain connects TRBV2 to TRBJ1-6; D is perhaps TRBD1 (5 bases). There are 15 residues in the CDR3. V was cut by 3 bases and J by 7 bases, with 13 bases left in between. Germline V gene lookup returns CDR1 SNHLY and CDR2 FYNNEI.

This clonotype was seen a handful of times. The chain is built from TRBV19 and TRBJ1-5; 7 positions agree with TRBD1. The length of the CDR3 is 13 residues. V lost 5 bases, J lost 5 bases, and 3 bases stayed unmatched. In germline, CDR1 is LNHDA, CDR2 SQIVND (reference sequence). Here the CDR3 reads CASSRQGDQPQHF. CDR3 DNA: TGTGCCAGTAGTCGACAGGGAGATCAGCCCCAGCATTTT.

V usage is TRBV20-1 and J usage is TRBJ2-3, with a possible D match to TRBD1 (5 bases). Germline CDR1 reads DFQATT; CDR2 reads SNEGSKA (reference sequence). The V end lost 3 bases, the J end lost 0 bases, and 10 bases lay between the germline ends. This CDR3 region has 14 residues. In DNA form, the CDR3 reads TGCAGTGCTAGTTGGCAGGGTAGCACAGATACGCAGTATTTT. This sequence encodes CSASWQGSTDTQYF.